The 3 T cell receptor beta chains reported below all come from one sample, sequenced in a study of T cell repertoires in cytomegalovirus infection. One entry per CDR3 protein, called by TCRdb with MiXCR from the reads. The sample includes fewer than 300,000 distinct CDR3 sequences, roughly 26% of them seen just once. Sequencing was done on a sample of PBMCs. All receptors derive from a human donor in good health (CMV status not recorded). Some clones in this sample may be carry-over from other donors' samples.

The chain couples TRBV5-6 to TRBJ1-5; D remains ambiguous. V lost 0 bases, J lost 5 bases, and 9 bases lay in between. This CDR3 has 14 amino acids. Germline V CDR1 and CDR2: SGHDT, YYEEEE. CDR3 loop: CASSLGAPDQPQHF. In DNA form, the CDR3 reads TGTGCCAGCAGCTTGGGGGCCCCAGATCAGCCCCAGCATTTT.

The rearrangement uses TRBV7-9 and TRBJ2-7; 10 positions match TRBD1. Germline V gene sequence: CDR1 SEHNR, CDR2 FQNEAQ (reference sequence). The trim removed 5 bases at V and 6 bases at J, leaving 1 base unmatched. This CDR3 spans 12 amino acids. The CDR3 nucleotides read TGTGCCAGCAGCAGGACAGGGGGCGAGCAGTACTTC. Its translation: CASSRTGGEQYF.

This clonotype was detected a few times. The CDR3 region is CASSSDRVQGYTF. CDR3 DNA: TGTGCCAGCAGCTCGGACAGGGTGCAAGGCTACACCTTC. J is TRBJ1-2 and V is TRBV11-2, with 8 nucleotides matching TRBD1. CDR3 length equals 13 residues. Germline V lookup: CDR1 SGHAT, CDR2 FQNNGV. Losses at the gene ends were 4 bases for V and 8 bases for J; bases not matched to a gene: 6.